The 6 T cell receptor beta chains below were found in one sample sequenced in a study of cytomegalovirus exposure and HLA in healthy donors. Primers: 60 Vbeta forward and 13 Jbeta reverse. Here immunoSEQ multiplex PCR was the method, and the copy in TCRdb shows in-frame clones only, minus some. This repertoire shows over 100,000 clones, approximately 87% found once; its top ten account for 2.5% to 3%. The sequencing input was PBMCs. These receptors were obtained from a middle-aged man in good health and CMV-seronegative.

The rearrangement joins TRBV11-2 to TRBJ2-7, with D possibly being TRBD1 (6 bases). V lost 3 bases to trimming and J lost 0 bases, with 15 bases between them. There are 16 residues in the CDR3. Looked up from germline, CDR1 is SGHAT and CDR2 is FQNNGV. CDR3 sequence: CASSFGGSGFSYEQYF. CDR3 sequence (DNA): TGTGCCAGCAGCTTTGGGGGCAGCGGATTCTCCTACGAGCAGTACTTC.

This rearrangement joins TRBV19 to TRBJ1-5; 9 bases map to TRBD1. CDR1 is LNHDA and CDR2 is SQIVND in the germline V gene (reference sequence). CDR3 length: 15 residues. J gave up 4 bases and V 3 bases, and 4 bases lay outside the gene matches. CDR3 sequence: CASSIFGTGNQPQHF. The CDR3 DNA reads as TGTGCCAGTAGTATTTTCGGGACAGGGAATCAGCCCCAGCATTTT.

This chain connects TRBV11-2 to TRBJ2-1; 7 bases align to TRBD1. Germline V gives CDR1 SGHAT, CDR2 FQNNGV. V lost 5 bases, J lost 8 bases, and 12 bases stayed unmatched. The CDR3 is 15 amino acids. The CDR3 sequence is CASSPLQSTGDEQFF. CDR3 DNA sequence: TGTGCCAGCAGCCCGCTCCAATCAACAGGGGATGAGCAGTTCTTC.

The chain is built from TRBV7-2 and TRBJ1-1; D is possibly TRBD1 (5 bases). Germline loops: CDR1 SGHTA, CDR2 FQGNSA. Trimming left V 3 bases short and J 1 base short, with 15 bases between. CDR3 length equals 16 residues. CDR3: CASSFVPPGGNTEAFF. The DNA of the CDR3 is TGTGCCAGCAGCTTTGTGCCGCCCGGGGGGAACACTGAAGCTTTCTTT. The complete variable domain, with remaining parts taken from reference TRBV7-2 and TRBJ1-1, reads GAGVSQSPSNKVTEKGKDVELRCDPISGHTALYWYRQSLGQGLEFLIYFQGNSAPDKSGLPSDRFSAERTGGSVSTLTIQRTQQEDSAVYLCASSFVPPGGNTEAFFGQGTRLTVV.

This clone was counted once. CDR3 residues: CASRGTGGTNSPLHF. The CDR3 DNA is TGTGCCAGCAGGGGGACAGGGGGGACTAATTCACCCCTCCACTTT. The chain recombines TRBV9 with TRBJ1-6; 11 nucleotides match TRBD1. The CDR3 is 15 residues long. CDR1 is SGDLS, CDR2 YYNGEE, per germline. V dropped 5 bases and J dropped 6; count of bases not matched to a gene: 4.

There are a few counts of this clone. The V gene is TRBV2, the J gene TRBJ2-7; unclear D gene. CDR1 is SNHLY, CDR2 FYNNEI, per germline. Trimming cost V 3 bases and J 0 bases, with 6 bases left between them. The CDR3 covers 13 residues. The CDR3 loop reads CASSDVFSYEQYF. CDR3 DNA: TGTGCCAGCAGTGATGTATTCTCCTACGAGCAGTACTTC.